The rows below give T cell receptor beta chains drawn from one sample of a study of Graves' ophthalmopathy and Graves' hyperthyroidism. TCRdb re-derived calls from the multiplex PCR reads in MiXCR, one entry per CDR3 protein. The table includes hundreds of thousands of distinct CDR3 sequences, approximately 40% detected once. Sequences were obtained from peripheral blood. The source of these receptors is an adult man with Graves' ophthalmopathy. Both conserved end residues are trimmed from each CDR3.

V	J	CDR3
TRBV7-9	TRBJ1-6	ASGQADRSRNSPLH
TRBV19	TRBJ2-5	ASSIAAGPGETQY
TRBV25-1	TRBJ2-1	ASSLVGTVYNEQF
TRBV10-3	TRBJ1-1	AITAEGRNTEAF
TRBV29-1	TRBJ2-5	SVVSGRYQETQY
TRBV25-1	TRBJ2-2	ASSFFAGQIDTGELF
TRBV7-2	TRBJ2-5	ASSVSSGSSRLETQY
TRBV20-1	TRBJ1-5	SARQSNQPQH
TRBV14	TRBJ2-7	ASSRAGLLTSYEQY
TRBV12-3/TRBV12-4	TRBJ2-5	ASSFRETQY
TRBV9	TRBJ1-1	ASRPVGNTEAF
TRBV11-2	TRBJ1-3	ASSPWDGGNTIY
TRBV29-1	TRBJ1-6	SAGTGRNNSPLH
TRBV29-1	TRBJ2-5	SVGKGNQPQY
TRBV2	TRBJ2-5	ASSERFEVETQY
TRBV29-1	TRBJ1-4	SVDRQGGLF
TRBV7-9	TRBJ2-5	ASSLDTGRTQY
TRBV25-1	TRBJ1-1	ASSDSLIRNTEAF
TRBV20-1	TRBJ2-2	SATASGSNTGELF
TRBV10-3	TRBJ2-7	ASSYMDREGHEQY
TRBV12-3/TRBV12-4	TRBJ1-2	ASSAGRDGYT
TRBV20-1	TRBJ2-5	SAFRRAGRETQY
TRBV14	TRBJ2-2	ASSLYSRELF
TRBV15	TRBJ1-2	ASSGTGPTDGYT
TRBV7-9	TRBJ1-4	ASRRGQGEKLF
TRBV29-1	TRBJ1-6	SVGQGVNSPLH